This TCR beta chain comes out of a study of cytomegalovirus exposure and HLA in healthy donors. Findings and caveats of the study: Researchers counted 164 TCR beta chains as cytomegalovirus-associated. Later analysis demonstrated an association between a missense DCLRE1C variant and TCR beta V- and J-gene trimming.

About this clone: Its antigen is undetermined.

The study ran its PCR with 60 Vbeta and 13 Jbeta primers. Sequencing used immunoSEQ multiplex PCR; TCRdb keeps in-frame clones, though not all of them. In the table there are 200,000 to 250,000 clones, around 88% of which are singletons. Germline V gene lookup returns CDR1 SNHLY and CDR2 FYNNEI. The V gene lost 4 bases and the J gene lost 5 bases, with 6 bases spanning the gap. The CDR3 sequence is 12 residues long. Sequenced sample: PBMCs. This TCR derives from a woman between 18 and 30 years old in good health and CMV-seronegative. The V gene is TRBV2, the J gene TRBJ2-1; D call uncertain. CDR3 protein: CASSVRNNEQFF. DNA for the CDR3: TGTGCCAGCAGTGTGCGGAACAATGAGCAGTTCTTC.